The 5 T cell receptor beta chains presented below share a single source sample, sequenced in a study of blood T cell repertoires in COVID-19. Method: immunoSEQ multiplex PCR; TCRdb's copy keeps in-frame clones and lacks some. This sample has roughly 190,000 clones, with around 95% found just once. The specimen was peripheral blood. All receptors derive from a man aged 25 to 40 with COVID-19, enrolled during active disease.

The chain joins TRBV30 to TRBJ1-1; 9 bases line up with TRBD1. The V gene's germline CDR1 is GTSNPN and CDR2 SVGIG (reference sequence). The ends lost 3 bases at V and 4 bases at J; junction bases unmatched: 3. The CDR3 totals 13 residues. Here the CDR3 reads CAWRTGGGTEAFF. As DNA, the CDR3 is TGTGCCTGGAGGACAGGGGGAGGCACTGAAGCTTTCTTT.

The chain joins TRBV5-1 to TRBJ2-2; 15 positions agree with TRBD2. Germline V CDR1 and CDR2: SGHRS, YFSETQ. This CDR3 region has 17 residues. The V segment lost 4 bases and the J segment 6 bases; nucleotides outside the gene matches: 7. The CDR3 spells CASSPRTSGGAPGELFF. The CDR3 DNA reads TGCGCCAGCAGCCCGAGGACTAGCGGGGGGGCCCCCGGGGAGCTGTTTTTT.

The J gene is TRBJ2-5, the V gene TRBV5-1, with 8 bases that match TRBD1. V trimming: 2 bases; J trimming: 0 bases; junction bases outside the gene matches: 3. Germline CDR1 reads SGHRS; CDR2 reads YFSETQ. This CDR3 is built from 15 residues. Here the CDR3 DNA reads TGCGCCAGCAGCTTCGGACAGGGACACCAAGAGACCCAGTACTTC. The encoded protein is CASSFGQGHQETQYF.

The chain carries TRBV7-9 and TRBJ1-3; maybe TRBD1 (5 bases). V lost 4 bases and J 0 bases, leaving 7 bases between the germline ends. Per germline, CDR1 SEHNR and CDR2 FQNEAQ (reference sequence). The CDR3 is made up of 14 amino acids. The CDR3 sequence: CASSWGGSGNTIYF. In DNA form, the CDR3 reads TGTGCCAGCAGCTGGGGGGGCTCTGGAAACACCATATATTTT.

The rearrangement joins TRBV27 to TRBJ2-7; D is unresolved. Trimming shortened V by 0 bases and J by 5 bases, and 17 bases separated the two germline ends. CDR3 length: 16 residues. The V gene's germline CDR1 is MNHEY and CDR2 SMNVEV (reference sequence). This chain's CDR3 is CASSLSPNSVFHEQYF. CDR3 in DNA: TGTGCCAGCAGTTTATCCCCAAACAGTGTTTTCCACGAGCAGTACTTC.